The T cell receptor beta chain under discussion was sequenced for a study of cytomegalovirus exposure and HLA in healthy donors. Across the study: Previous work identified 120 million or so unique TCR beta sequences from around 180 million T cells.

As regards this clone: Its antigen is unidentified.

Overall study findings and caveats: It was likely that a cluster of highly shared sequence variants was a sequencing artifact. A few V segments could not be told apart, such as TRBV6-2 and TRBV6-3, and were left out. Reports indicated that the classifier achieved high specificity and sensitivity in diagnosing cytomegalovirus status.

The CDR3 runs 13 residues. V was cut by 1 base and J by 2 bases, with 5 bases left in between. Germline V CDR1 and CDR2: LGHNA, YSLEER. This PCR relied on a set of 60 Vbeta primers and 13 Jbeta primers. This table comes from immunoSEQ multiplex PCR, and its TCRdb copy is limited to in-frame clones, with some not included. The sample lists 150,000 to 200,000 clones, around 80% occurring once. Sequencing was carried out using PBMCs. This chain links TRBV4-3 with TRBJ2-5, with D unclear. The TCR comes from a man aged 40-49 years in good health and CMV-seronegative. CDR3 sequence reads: CASSQAVQETQYF. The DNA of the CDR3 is TGCGCCAGCAGCCAAGCCGTACAAGAGACCCAGTACTTC.